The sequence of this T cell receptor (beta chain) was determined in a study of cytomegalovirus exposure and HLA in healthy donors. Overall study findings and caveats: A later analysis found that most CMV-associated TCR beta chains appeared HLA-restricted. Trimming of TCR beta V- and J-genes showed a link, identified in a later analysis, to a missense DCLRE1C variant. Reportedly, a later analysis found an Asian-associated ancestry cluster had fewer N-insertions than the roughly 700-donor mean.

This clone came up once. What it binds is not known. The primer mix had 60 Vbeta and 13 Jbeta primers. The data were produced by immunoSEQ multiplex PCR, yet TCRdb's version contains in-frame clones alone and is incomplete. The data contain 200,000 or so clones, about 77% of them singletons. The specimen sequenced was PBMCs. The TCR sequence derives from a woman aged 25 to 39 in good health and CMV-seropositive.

In DNA, the CDR3 is TGTGCCAGCAGCTTAGCCTACCAAGAGACCCAGTACTTC. Protein: CASSLAYQETQYF. V usage is TRBV7-2 and J usage is TRBJ2-5; D is uncertain. The CDR3 consists of 13 residues. In germline, CDR1 is SGHTA, CDR2 FQGNSA. Trimming took off 0 bases at V and 0 bases at J, with 2 bases between the two ends.